These 14 T cell receptor beta chains were sequenced from one sample in a study of spatial heterogeneity in lung cancer. TCRdb used MiXCR to reprocess the 5' RACE reads, holding one entry per CDR3 protein. The table records some 7,800 distinct CDR3 sequences, 6.5% to 9.5% of them present only once. Described time point: sample taken at primary tumor resection. The sequenced sample was PBMCs, obtained at surgery. These receptors originate from a male donor with early-stage non-small cell lung cancer.

This clonotype has a count of ten or more. The chain employs TRBV7-3 and TRBJ2-3, with D uncertain. Between the trimmed V and J ends, which lost 5 bases and 2 bases, there was a span of 17 bases. Germline lookup yields CDR1 SGHTA and CDR2 FQGTGA. This CDR3 has 16 residues. The CDR3 is CASSQVAAQNTDTQYF. CDR3 in DNA: TGTGCCAGCAGCCAAGTCGCGGCTCAGAACACAGATACGCAGTATTTT.

This clonotype was seen ten or more times. The V gene is TRBV11-2, the J gene TRBJ2-1; D is uncertain. Germline V lookup: CDR1 SGHAT, CDR2 FQNNGV. This CDR3 region has 15 residues. Trimming left V 3 bases short and J 0 bases short, with 9 bases between. Here the CDR3 DNA reads TGTGCCAGCAGCTTCGCCGTGGACTCCTACAATGAGCAGTTCTTC. This encodes CASSFAVDSYNEQFF. The variable domain in full, with the rest retrieved from reference TRBV11-2 and TRBJ2-1, is EAGVAQSPRYKIIEKRQSVAFWCNPISGHATLYWYQQILGQGPKLLIQFQNNGVVDDSQLPKDRFSAERLKGVDSTLKIQPAKLEDSAVYLCASSFAVDSYNEQFFGPGTRLTVL.

This clonotype was detected many times. This rearrangement joins TRBV7-2 to TRBJ2-1; possibly TRBD1 or TRBD2 for D (6 bases each). This CDR3 has 13 residues. CDR1 and CDR2 (germline): SGHTA, FQGNSA. Trimming took off 6 bases at V and 3 bases at J, with 9 bases between the two ends. CDR3 DNA: TGTGCCAGCAGACAGGGAGGCTACAATGAGCAGTTCTTC. This codes for CASRQGGYNEQFF.

This clonotype was observed many times. The rearrangement links TRBV28 to TRBJ1-3; no clear D gene. Trimming removed 6 bases at V and 4 bases at J, with 10 bases between. This CDR3 spans 13 amino acids. CDR1 and CDR2 (germline): MDHEN, SYDVKM. Here the CDR3 DNA reads TGTGCCAGCAGCCCCCATTCAGGAAACACCATATATTTT. Translation: CASSPHSGNTIYF.

This clonotype is labeled medium-sized. The chain has TRBV15 and TRBJ2-6; no definite D call. Germline V gene data show CDR1 as LNHNV and CDR2 as YYDKDF (reference sequence). The length of the CDR3 is 15 residues. V shed 1 base and J shed 2 bases, with 6 bases lying between them. CDR3 protein: CATSRAATGANVLTF. The CDR3, as DNA: TGTGCCACCAGCAGAGCGGCGACTGGGGCCAACGTCCTGACTTTC.

This clonotype appeared many times. The chain carries TRBV20-1 and TRBJ2-5; 8 bases are a match to TRBD2. With V trimmed by 5 bases and J by 2 bases, 10 bases remained unmatched. This CDR3 has 15 residues. In germline, CDR1 is DFQATT, CDR2 SNEGSKA (reference sequence). The CDR3 DNA is TGCAGTGCTGATTCCGGACTAGCAATTCAAGAGACCCAGTACTTC. Its translation: CSADSGLAIQETQYF.

The rearrangement uses TRBV28 and TRBJ2-1; D remains unclear. V lost 8 bases and J 4 bases, leaving 6 bases between the germline ends. CDR3 length equals 11 residues. Per the germline V gene, CDR1 is MDHEN and CDR2 is SYDVKM. As DNA, the CDR3 is TGTGCCAGCTGGAGTTACAATGAGCAGTTCTTC. It codes for CASWSYNEQFF.

Ten or more counts support this clonotype. V is TRBV12-3 or TRBV12-4 and J is TRBJ1-6, with D possibly TRBD1 on 6 matching bases. This CDR3 comprises 15 residues. V was trimmed by 7 bases and J by 9 bases, leaving 19 bases between them. Written as DNA, the CDR3 is TGTGCCAGCACCCAACGGGCCAGGGGCTCTTCACCCCTCCACTTT. It translates to CASTQRARGSSPLHF.

This clonotype occurred many times. The chain employs TRBV27 and TRBJ2-3, with a possible D match to TRBD2 (5 bases). Germline V gene lookup returns CDR1 MNHEY and CDR2 SMNVEV (reference sequence). V lost 7 bases, J lost 4 bases, and 15 bases lay in between. The CDR3 length is 14 residues. The CDR3 region is CASMSGRGSDTQYF. DNA of the CDR3: TGTGCCAGCATGAGCGGACGGGGATCAGATACGCAGTATTTT.

Ten or more counts support this clonotype. This chain uses TRBV29-1 with TRBJ2-6, with a possible D match to TRBD2 (6 bases). The CDR3 loop spans 15 amino acids. CDR1 is SQVTM and CDR2 is ANQGSEA in the germline V gene. The V end was cut by 6 bases, the J end by 0 bases, with 12 bases between. CDR3: CSVGLGGSGANVLTF. In nucleotides, the CDR3 is TGCAGCGTGGGGCTGGGGGGCTCTGGGGCCAACGTCCTGACTTTC.

This clonotype was seen at least ten times. The CDR3 region is CASSLNAAVRDSPLHF. DNA of the CDR3: TGTGCCAGCAGCTTAAACGCCGCAGTGAGAGATTCACCCCTCCACTTT. The chain joins TRBV7-9 to TRBJ1-6; D is undetermined. V was shortened by 2 bases and J by 8 bases, with 16 bases between the two germline ends. This CDR3 is 16 amino acids long. Germline V lookup: CDR1 SEHNR, CDR2 FQNEAQ (reference sequence).

This clonotype ranks as medium-sized. A junction end diverges from the germline sequence, so it may reflect a read error. The genes are TRBV29-1 and TRBJ2-7; no clear D. Germline assignment: CDR1 SQVTM and CDR2 ANQGSEA. This CDR3 region has 11 residues. This chain's CDR3 is CSVEDTYEQYF. The CDR3 nucleotides read TGCAGCGTGGAAGATACCTACGAGCAGTACTTC.

This clonotype came up a few times. The genes are TRBV7-9 and TRBJ2-3, with D uncertain. Trimming left V 2 bases short and J 5 bases short, with 23 bases between. There are 18 residues in the CDR3. In germline, CDR1 is SEHNR, CDR2 FQNEAQ (reference sequence). The CDR3 region has the DNA TGTGCCAGCAGCTTAAGGGTGCCGAACAGCCTGGGTGGAGATACGCAGTATTTT. Translated: CASSLRVPNSLGGDTQYF.

The rearrangement links TRBV4-2 to TRBJ1-3, with 12 bases fitting TRBD1. Trimming cost V 4 bases and J 2 bases; bases outside gene matches: 9. The CDR3 is 18 amino acids. Germline values: CDR1 LGHNA, CDR2 YNFKEQ. CDR3 residues: CASSLNWGQGAPGNTIYF. The CDR3 nucleotides read TGTGCCAGCAGCCTAAATTGGGGACAGGGGGCTCCTGGAAACACCATATATTTT.